These 9 T cell receptor beta chains share one sample of origin, sequenced in a study of cytomegalovirus exposure and HLA in healthy donors. PCR amplification relied on 60 Vbeta primers (plus 13 Jbeta primers). Profiling relied on immunoSEQ multiplex PCR, and the TCRdb table lists in-frame clones only, not all of them. The sample lists roughly 100,000 clones, around 73% seen once, with roughly 1.3% in the top ten. What was sequenced was PBMCs. Receptors originate from a man in his thirties or forties in good health and CMV-seronegative.

The chain combines TRBV11-2 with TRBJ2-5, with 8 bases lining up with TRBD2. CDR3 length: 14 residues. With 1 base clipped from V and 3 bases from J, the junction kept 1 base outside the gene matches. Germline V gene data show CDR1 as SGHAT and CDR2 as FQNNGV. CDR3 residues: CASSLVGLEETQYF. CDR3 nucleotides: TGTGCCAGCAGCTTAGTGGGACTAGAAGAGACCCAGTACTTC.

This chain joins TRBV5-1 and TRBJ1-1; no firm D call. This CDR3 has 15 amino acids. Between the trimmed V and J ends, which lost 0 bases and 0 bases, there was a span of 9 bases. Germline assignment: CDR1 SGHRS and CDR2 YFSETQ. The CDR3 here is CASSLERPVNTEAFF. CDR3 DNA: TGCGCCAGCAGCTTGGAGCGGCCCGTGAACACTGAAGCTTTCTTT.

V and J are TRBV6-5 and TRBJ2-7, with D uncertain. This CDR3 spans 14 amino acids. V lost 5 bases and J lost 0, with 11 bases in between. Germline CDR1 and CDR2: MNHEY and SVGAGI. The CDR3 sequence is CASSPQDNSYEQYF. The CDR3 coding sequence is TGTGCCAGCAGTCCGCAAGACAACTCCTACGAGCAGTACTTC.

The chain recombines TRBV6-4 with TRBJ2-7, with 9 bases aligning to TRBD1. The CDR3 is 14 amino acids. Trimming took 6 bases from V and 0 from J; bases not matched to a gene: 3. Germline CDR1 is MRHNA and CDR2 is SNTAGT. In DNA form, the CDR3 reads TGTGCCAGCAGATCGGACAGGGGCTCCTACGAGCAGTACTTC. Translating it yields CASRSDRGSYEQYF.

The rearrangement links TRBV9 to TRBJ2-7, with TRBD2 identical over 9 bases. This CDR3 is built from 14 residues. The V and J ends lost 3 bases and 2 bases, in that order; junction bases with no gene match: 3. CDR1 and CDR2 (germline): SGDLS, YYNGEE. CDR3 nucleotide sequence: TGTGCCAGCAGCGCCGCGGGGGGGCCCTACGAGCAGTACTTC. Translated, it gives CASSAAGGPYEQYF.

This chain joins TRBV13 and TRBJ2-3; the match to TRBD2 covers 7 bases. V lost 11 bases and J lost 3; bases outside the gene matches: 8. Germline CDR1 PRHDT, CDR2 FYEKMQ (reference sequence). The CDR3 covers 13 residues. The DNA for the CDR3 is TGTGCCGGCCTAGCGGCGGGGACAGATACGCAGTATTTT. Translating gives CAGLAAGTDTQYF.

The CDR3 region has the DNA TGCGCCAGCAGCCAAGATGGACAGGCTGTTGGGTCCTACGAGCAGTACTTC. It codes for CASSQDGQAVGSYEQYF. The chain employs TRBV4-3 and TRBJ2-7; 7 bases are shared with TRBD1. J lost 1 base, V lost 0 bases, and 9 bases had no gene match. Per germline, CDR1 LGHNA and CDR2 YSLEER. The length of the CDR3 is 17 residues.

This clone has just a few counts. This rearrangement joins TRBV6-5 to TRBJ1-3, with a weak D call TRBD1 (5 bases). This CDR3 has 14 residues. Trimming left V 6 bases short and J 2 bases short, with 11 bases between. Germline V CDR1 and CDR2: MNHEY, SVGAGI. The CDR3 nucleotides read TGTGCCAGCAGACCCACGGGGGCTGGAAACACCATATATTTT. As protein: CASRPTGAGNTIYF.

This clone was seen more than once but under ten times. The chain is built from TRBV14 and TRBJ2-3, with D hard to call. Germline V gene data show CDR1 as SGHDN and CDR2 as FVKESK. The CDR3 has 13 amino acids. V lost 4 bases to trimming and J lost 9 bases, with 14 bases between them. CDR3 sequence: CASSPPTQATQYF. CDR3 sequence (DNA): TGTGCCAGCAGCCCTCCTACGCAGGCGACGCAGTATTTT. Together with reference TRBV14 and TRBJ2-3, the CDR3 gives the full variable domain: EAGVTQFPSHSVIEKGQTVTLRCDPISGHDNLYWYRRVMGKEIKFLLHFVKESKQDESGMPNNRFLAERTGGTYSTLKVQPAELEDSGVYFCASSPPTQATQYFGPGTRLTVL.